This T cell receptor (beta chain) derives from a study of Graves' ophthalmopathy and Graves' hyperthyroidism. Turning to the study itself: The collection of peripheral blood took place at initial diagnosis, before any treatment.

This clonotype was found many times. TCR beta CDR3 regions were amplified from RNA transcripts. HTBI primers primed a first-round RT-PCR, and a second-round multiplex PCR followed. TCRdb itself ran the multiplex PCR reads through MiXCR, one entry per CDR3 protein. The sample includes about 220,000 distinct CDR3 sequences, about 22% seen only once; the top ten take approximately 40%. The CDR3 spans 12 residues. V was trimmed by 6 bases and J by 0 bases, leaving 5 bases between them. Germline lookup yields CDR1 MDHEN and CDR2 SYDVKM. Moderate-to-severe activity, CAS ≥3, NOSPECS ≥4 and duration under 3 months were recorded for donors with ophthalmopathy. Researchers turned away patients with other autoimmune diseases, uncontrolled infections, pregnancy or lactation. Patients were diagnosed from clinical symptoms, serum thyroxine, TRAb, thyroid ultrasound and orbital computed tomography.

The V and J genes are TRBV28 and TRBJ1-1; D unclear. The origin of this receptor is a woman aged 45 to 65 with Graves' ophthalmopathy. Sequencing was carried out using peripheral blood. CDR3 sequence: CASRTVNTEAFF. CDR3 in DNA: TGTGCCAGCAGGACGGTGAACACTGAAGCTTTCTTT.